This T cell receptor beta chain originates from a study of blood T cells in healthy people across ages. Whole-study results and caveats: As age increased, TCR beta diversity per million T cells fell in a roughly linear fashion.

Then a second PCR, running about 6 to 12 cycles, was carried out with a sample-barcoded 5' primer and a J-beta primer mix. The template-switch adaptor, which had 12 random nucleotides, put a tag on each cDNA molecule. Via MiXCR, TCRdb re-called the 5' RACE reads, giving one row per CDR3 protein. The table shows fewer than 650,000 distinct CDR3 sequences, with 25% to 35% occurring only once. This clonotype was seen many times. Its antigen is not identified. The V gene end was trimmed by 6 bases and the J gene end by 5 bases; junction bases not matched to a gene: 6. CDR3 length: 16 residues. The same data also went into a second study, on T cells of mothers and their children. That report adds: A few healthy Caucasian mothers served as donors, and their six children did as well. A primer called M1S, used in the second PCR, added sample barcodes and 2-4 random nucleotides.

This chain joins TRBV12-3 or TRBV12-4 and TRBJ2-5; 16 bases are shared with TRBD2. The receptor's source is a boy aged 2 to 10 in good health. Sequenced: blood. CDR3 loop: CASSGTSGGVPETQYF. DNA for the CDR3: TGTGCCAGCAGCGGGACTAGCGGGGGGGTTCCTGAGACCCAGTACTTC.